This paragraph reports one TCR beta chain. Its matching antigen is unknown. The CDR3 contains 13 residues. Germline CDR1 SNHLY, CDR2 FYNNEI. V lost 7 bases to trimming and J lost 5 bases; unmatched junction nucleotides: 7. Using immunoSEQ multiplex PCR, the repertoire was profiled, and TCRdb retains in-frame clones only, with some absent. The table records about 68,000 clones, about 91% of them present only once. The study drew the donors from its 120-subject validation cohort, separate from the approximately 690-subject first cohort. These data originate in a study of cytomegalovirus exposure and HLA in healthy donors. On the study more broadly: It was reported in a later analysis that the same platform had been used for the 120 validation repertoires as for the 666 first-cohort repertoires.

Study-wide results and limits: The authors enumerated roughly 180 TCR beta chains as linked to cytomegalovirus. Cytomegalovirus status, reportedly, was diagnosed with high specificity and sensitivity by the classifier.

The clonotype was recovered from a man younger than 35 in good health and CMV-seronegative. Sequenced material: PBMCs. The chain joins TRBV2 to TRBJ2-5, with 7 bases that match TRBD2. The CDR3 DNA reads as TGTGCCAGCACCAAGGGAGGGGACGAGACCCAGTACTTC. This codes for CASTKGGDETQYF. Drawing the rest from reference TRBV2 and TRBJ2-5, the complete variable domain is EPEVTQTPSHQVTQMGQEVILRCVPISNHLYFYWYRQILGQKVEFLVSFYNNEISEKSEIFDDQFSVERPDGSNFTLKIRSTKLEDSAMYFCASTKGGDETQYFGPGTRLLVL.